This T cell receptor (beta chain) is from a study of tumor-infiltrating lymphocytes in oesophageal squamous cell carcinoma (dated by TCRdb to about 2016). The CDR3 has 18 residues if both end residues are counted. The germline V gene supplies CDR1 SGHAT and CDR2 FQNNGV. Note on this clonotype: Its binding antigen is unknown. Because it lacks the conserved phenylalanine or tryptophan at the end, this CDR3 is likely a read error. The limits of the CDR3 on the DNA are not certain, so only TCRdb's listed CDR3 is given.

Libraries were made using PCR. The sequencing machine was an Illumina HiSeq 2000. The raw public reads went through TCRdb reprocessing: fastp at Q25, MiXCR clone calling, in-frame beta chains kept. Rows are unified per CDR3 protein, each entry keeping the most common DNA and genes. Counted in this sample were tens of thousands of distinct CDR3 sequences; 38% of them appeared once. About 25% of the sample is in the top ten clones. Source material: esophageal tumor tissue. The sequence came from a male donor with esophageal squamous cell carcinoma. The rearrangement combines TRBV11-2 with TRBJ2-5; the DNA was not used to check the table's D call, TRBD1. The CDR3 protein: CASSPRVTGANYGYTFGS.